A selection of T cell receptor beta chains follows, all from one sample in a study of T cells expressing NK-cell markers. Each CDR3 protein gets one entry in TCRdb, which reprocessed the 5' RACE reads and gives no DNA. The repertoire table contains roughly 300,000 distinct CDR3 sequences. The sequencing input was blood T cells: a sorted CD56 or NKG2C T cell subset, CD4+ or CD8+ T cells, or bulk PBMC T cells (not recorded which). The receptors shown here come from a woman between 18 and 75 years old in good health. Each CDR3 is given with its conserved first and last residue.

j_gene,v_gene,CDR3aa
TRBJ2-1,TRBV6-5,CASSSNREYEQFF
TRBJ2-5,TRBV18,CASSPPSGTRGETQYF
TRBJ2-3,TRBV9,CASSVDYTDTQYF
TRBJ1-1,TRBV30,CAWSGRGEAFF
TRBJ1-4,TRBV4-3,CASTWDRKGTNEKLFF
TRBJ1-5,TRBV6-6,CAASSNQPQHF
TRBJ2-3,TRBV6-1,CASRSRGWTGGTDTQYF
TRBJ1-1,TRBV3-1,CASSQPGGIAFF
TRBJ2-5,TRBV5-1,CASSSTKALSRETQYF
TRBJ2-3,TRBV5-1,CASSLEGGWFDTQYF
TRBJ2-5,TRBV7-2,CASSLTQGQGETQYF
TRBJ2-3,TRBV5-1,CASRLAPDDTQYF
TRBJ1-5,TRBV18,CASSPTDRAGQPQHF
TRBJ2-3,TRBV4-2,CASSQGGTSGTDTQYF
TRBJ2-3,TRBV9,CASSVTVAGAVTDTQYF
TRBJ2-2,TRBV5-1,CASSFSRSNTGELFF
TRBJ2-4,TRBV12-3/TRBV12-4,CASSYTSAGVIQYF
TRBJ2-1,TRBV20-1,CSARDLLLHDNEQFF
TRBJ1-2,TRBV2,CASREGTANYGYTF
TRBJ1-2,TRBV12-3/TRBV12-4,CASSLPSGQNSGYTF
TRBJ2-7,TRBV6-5,CASSYSPLMAGSSYEQYF
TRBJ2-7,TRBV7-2,CASSLSGTGAYEQYF
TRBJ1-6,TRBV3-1,CASSTGVGFDSPLHF
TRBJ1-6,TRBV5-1,CASSPGSGGLNSPLHF
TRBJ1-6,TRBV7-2,CASSLVRGHRSPLHF
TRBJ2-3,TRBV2,CASSEELAGPDTQYF
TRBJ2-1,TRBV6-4,CASSRSLAGGPSEQFF
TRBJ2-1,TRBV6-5,CASSYSESPPYNEQFF
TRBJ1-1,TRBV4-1,CASSRTGQGNTEAFF
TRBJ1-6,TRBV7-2,CASSLAIVTGGNASPLHF
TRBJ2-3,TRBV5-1,CASSFTSGFNTDTQYF
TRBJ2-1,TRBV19,CASSMGRGRSYNEQFF
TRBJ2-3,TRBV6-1,CASSLRFGGRGTDTQYF
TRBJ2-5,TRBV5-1,CASSPTGQGQETQYF
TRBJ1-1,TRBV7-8,CASTPAAVMNTEAFF
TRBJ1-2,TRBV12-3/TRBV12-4,CASSRVRANYGYTF
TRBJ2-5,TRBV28,CASSLRQGAMTQYF
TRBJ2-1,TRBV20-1,CSARDWEGRNNEQFF
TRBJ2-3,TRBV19,CASNRQGQATDTQYF
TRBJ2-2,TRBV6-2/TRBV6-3,CASRPGWGAAGELFF
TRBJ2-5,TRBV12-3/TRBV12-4,CASSFGDRGETQYF
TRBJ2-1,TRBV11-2,CASSPSSHPTSGRSSYNEQFF
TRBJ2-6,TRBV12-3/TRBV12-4,CASTLRVSGANVLTF
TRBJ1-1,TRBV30,CAWRRTGAEAFF
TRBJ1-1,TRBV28,CASSPLTTNTEAFF
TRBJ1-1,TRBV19,CASTPGGSVAEAFF
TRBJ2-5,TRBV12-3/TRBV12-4,CASSLTRDGETQYF
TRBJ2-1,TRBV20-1,CSAWAGHVKYSYNEQFF
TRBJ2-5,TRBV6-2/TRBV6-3,CASSYTGTLRETQYF
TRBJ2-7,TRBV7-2,CASTPGTGTYEQYF
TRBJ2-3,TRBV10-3,CAISAGLVTDTQYF
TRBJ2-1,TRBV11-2,CASSPLAGSSYNEQFF
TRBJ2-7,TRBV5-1,CASSLVAGGDGEQYF
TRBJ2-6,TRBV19,CASSISQGSSGANVLTF
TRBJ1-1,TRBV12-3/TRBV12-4,CASTQNPPGDTEAFF